The 32 T cell receptor beta chains given below trace back to one sample, sequenced in a study of cytotoxic CD8 clonotypes in ibrutinib-treated CLL. The assay was immunoSEQ multiplex PCR, and TCRdb's table has in-frame clones only and misses some. Of approximately 350,000 clones listed, roughly 67% are singletons. The material sequenced was PBMCs, taken after 36 months of ibrutinib treatment. The receptors originated from a human donor with chronic lymphocytic leukemia.

The chain recombines TRBV4-1 with TRBJ1-6, with 10 bases matching TRBD1. Germline V gives CDR1 MGHRA, CDR2 YSYEKL. This CDR3 comprises 16 residues. V shed 1 base, J shed 9 bases, and the junction held 6 bases outside the gene matches. The CDR3 loop is CASSQARTGGRSPLHF. The DNA of the CDR3 is TGCGCCAGCAGCCAAGCAAGGACAGGGGGTCGTTCACCCCTCCACTTT.

V usage is TRBV9 and J usage is TRBJ2-1, with 8 bases fitting TRBD2. After removal of 0 bases from V and 2 bases from J, the junction contained 7 bases not matched to a gene. The length of the CDR3 is 17 residues. CDR1 and CDR2 from the germline V gene are SGDLS and YYNGEE. As DNA, the CDR3 is TGTGCCAGCAGCGTAGCTCTACCGGGAGGGCCCTACAATGAGCAGTTCTTC. Its protein is CASSVALPGGPYNEQFF.

In this sample, this clone turned up a few times. The rearrangement links TRBV5-1 to TRBJ2-1; 10 bases align to TRBD2. Germline lookup yields CDR1 SGHRS and CDR2 YFSETQ. The trim removed 0 bases at V and 10 bases at J, leaving 7 bases unmatched. The CDR3 covers 15 residues. CDR3 in DNA: TGCGCCAGCAGCTTGGCCCCAGCGGGGGGGCTCGAGCAGTTCTTC. It yields the protein CASSLAPAGGLEQFF.

The J gene is TRBJ2-3, the V gene TRBV9; possibly TRBD1 or TRBD2 for D (5 bases each). V dropped 0 bases and J dropped 4 bases, with 12 bases sitting between them. Germline-derived CDR1 and CDR2 are SGDLS and YYNGEE. This CDR3 is 15 amino acids long. The CDR3 region has the DNA TGTGCCAGCAGCGTAGATTGGGGGTTCGCAGATACGCAGTATTTT. Translated, it gives CASSVDWGFADTQYF. Combining the CDR3 with reference TRBV9 and TRBJ2-3 gives the whole variable domain DSGVTQTPKHLITATGQRVTLRCSPRSGDLSVYWYQQSLDQGLQFLIQYYNGEERAKGNILERFSAQQFPDLHSELNLSSLELGDSALYFCASSVDWGFADTQYFGPGTRLTVL.

This clone has just a few counts. The chain joins TRBV5-1 to TRBJ1-5, with unresolved D. Germline CDR1 and CDR2: SGHRS and YFSETQ. Trimming pared 0 bases from V and 4 bases from J, leaving 5 bases between. CDR3 size: 13 residues. The CDR3 region has the DNA TGCGCCAGCAGCTTGGACGGGAATCAGCCCCAGCATTTT. Its translation is CASSLDGNQPQHF.

The chain couples TRBV27 to TRBJ2-3, with 12 bases identical to TRBD2. J gave up 4 bases and V 5 bases, and 10 bases lay outside the gene matches. This CDR3 region has 17 residues. Germline CDR1 is MNHEY and CDR2 is SMNVEV (reference sequence). CDR3 bases: TGTGCCAGCAGTCCGACCCCTTGGACTAGCGGGGCAGATACGCAGTATTTT. The encoded protein is CASSPTPWTSGADTQYF.

The chain carries TRBV5-1 and TRBJ1-2; no clear D. CDR3 length: 14 residues. The V end was cut by 4 bases, the J end by 1 base, with 11 bases between. Germline-derived CDR1 and CDR2 are SGHRS and YFSETQ. The CDR3 DNA is TGCGCCAGCAGCCCGGGTGGGTATAACTATGGCTACACCTTC. Translation gives CASSPGGYNYGYTF.

The chain links TRBV28 to TRBJ2-7; perhaps D is TRBD1 or TRBD2 (5 bases each). Germline CDR1 reads MDHEN; CDR2 reads SYDVKM. The CDR3 contains 14 residues. V gave up 2 bases and J gave up 6 bases, with 14 bases separating them. CDR3 nucleotides: TGTGCCAGCAGTTTAGCACAGGTGGGACGCGAGCAGTACTTC. Amino acids: CASSLAQVGREQYF. The full variable domain, its missing parts supplied by reference TRBV28 and TRBJ2-7, is DVKVTQSSRYLVKRTGEKVFLECVQDMDHENMFWYRQDPGLGLRLIYFSYDVKMKEKGDIPEGYSVSREKKERFSLILESASTNQTSMYLCASSLAQVGREQYFGPGTRLTVT.

The V gene is TRBV7-9, the J gene TRBJ2-1; unclear D gene. Trimming stripped 1 base from V and 6 bases from J, with 10 bases between. This CDR3 is 14 amino acids long. CDR1 is SEHNR and CDR2 is FQNEAQ in the germline V gene (reference sequence). The CDR3 protein is CASSLEGSPNEQFF. CDR3 nucleotide sequence: TGTGCCAGCAGCTTAGAAGGAAGCCCCAATGAGCAGTTCTTC.

This clone was found a few times. The chain is built from TRBV7-3 and TRBJ2-7; no reliable D call. V was clipped by 2 bases and J by 2 bases, with 7 bases between them. CDR3 length equals 13 residues. The germline V gene encodes CDR1 SGHTA and CDR2 FQGTGA. For the CDR3, the DNA is TGTGCCAGCAGCTTAGAGGAAACCTACGAGCAGTACTTC. This encodes CASSLEETYEQYF.

J is TRBJ2-3 and V is TRBV19; unclear D gene. Germline-derived CDR1 and CDR2 are LNHDA and SQIVND (reference sequence). V was trimmed by 3 bases and J by 11 bases, leaving 12 bases between them. This CDR3 is 12 amino acids long. CDR3 DNA sequence: TGTGCCAGTAGTATGACGAGTCGTAAGCAGTATTTT. Its protein product is CASSMTSRKQYF.

The V call is TRBV7-3, the J call TRBJ2-1; 7 bases map to TRBD1. Germline values: CDR1 SGHTA, CDR2 FQGTGA. The CDR3 spans 16 residues. V lost 5 bases to trimming and J lost 3 bases; unmatched junction nucleotides: 10. CDR3 nucleotide sequence: TGTGCCAGCAGCATGACAGGGACCACCCTCTACAATGAGCAGTTCTTC. It translates to CASSMTGTTLYNEQFF.

This clone has just a few counts. The J gene is TRBJ1-5, the V gene TRBV4-3; D is unresolved. CDR3 length: 14 amino acids. Germline loops: CDR1 LGHNA, CDR2 YSLEER. V was cut by 0 bases and J by 7 bases, with 10 bases left in between. CDR3 coding DNA: TGCGCCAGCAGCCAAGATGCGGGTTGGCAGCCCCAGCATTTT. This codes for CASSQDAGWQPQHF.

The table lists this clone with a few counts. The chain carries TRBV15 and TRBJ2-7; 7 bases agree with TRBD2. J was trimmed by 1 base and V by 3 bases; bases with no gene match: 9. The CDR3 contains 16 residues. CDR1 is LNHNV and CDR2 is YYDKDF in the germline V gene (reference sequence). As DNA, the CDR3 is TGTGCCACCAGCAGGTCGGGCGGGAGAGGGTCCTACGAGCAGTACTTC. As protein: CATSRSGGRGSYEQYF.

The V and J genes are TRBV7-9 and TRBJ2-7; D is unresolved. The ends were cut back, 5 bases at V and 2 bases at J, with 7 bases in the middle. Germline lookup yields CDR1 SEHNR and CDR2 FQNEAQ (reference sequence). CDR3 length equals 12 residues. In DNA, the CDR3 is TGTGCCAGCAGCGCCTGGACCTACGAGCAGTACTTC. Its protein product is CASSAWTYEQYF.

The rearrangement joins TRBV4-1 to TRBJ1-2; D is uncertain. V was pared by 0 bases and J by 2 bases, with 10 bases between. CDR1 is MGHRA and CDR2 is YSYEKL in the germline V gene. The CDR3 has 15 residues. This CDR3 is CASSQEASTNYGYTF. CDR3 DNA sequence: TGCGCCAGCAGCCAAGAAGCTAGTACCAACTATGGCTACACCTTC.

The chain employs TRBV28 and TRBJ2-3; a possible D gene is TRBD2 (5 bases). The CDR3 is made up of 15 amino acids. V was trimmed by 2 bases and J by 1 base, leaving 10 bases between them. CDR1 MDHEN and CDR2 SYDVKM come from the germline V gene. CDR3 loop: CASSLPTGGTDTQYF. DNA of the CDR3: TGTGCCAGCAGTTTACCGACCGGGGGCACAGATACGCAGTATTTT.

V gene TRBV4-2 combines with J gene TRBJ2-3, with TRBD2 identical over 10 bases. The CDR3 length is 17 residues. V shed 5 bases, J shed 2 bases, and the junction held 10 bases outside the gene matches. CDR1 is LGHNA, CDR2 YNFKEQ, per germline. The DNA of the CDR3 is TGTGCCAGCAGCGATCCACCCGGACTAGCGGCCACAGATACGCAGTATTTT. Protein: CASSDPPGLAATDTQYF.

The gene calls are TRBV29-1 and TRBJ1-2; D remains unclear. The germline V and J ends were trimmed by 3 bases and 8 bases, with 10 bases remaining between them. The CDR3 sequence is 11 residues long. Germline V lookup: CDR1 SQVTM, CDR2 ANQGSEA. The CDR3 DNA sequence: TGCAGCGTTGATACCCCCGGCGGCTACACCTTC. It translates to CSVDTPGGYTF.

The genes are TRBV11-2 and TRBJ2-7, with D perhaps being TRBD1 or TRBD2 (5 bases each). Germline V gene lookup returns CDR1 SGHAT and CDR2 FQNNGV. The V and J ends lost 5 bases and 0 bases respectively, with 17 bases between them. The CDR3 is 16 residues long. CDR3 DNA: TGTGCCAGCAGCCCTCGGGGCGCCTCGAGCTCCTACGAGCAGTACTTC. As protein: CASSPRGASSSYEQYF.

The chain joins TRBV10-1 to TRBJ2-5, with D possibly matching TRBD2 (6 bases). Germline loops: CDR1 WNHNN, CDR2 SYGVQD (reference sequence). This CDR3 has 16 residues. Between the trimmed V and J ends, which lost 10 bases and 2 bases, there was a span of 23 bases. The chain's CDR3 is CANSTGRWAGQETQYF. The CDR3 nucleotides are TGCGCCAATAGCACGGGGAGGTGGGCTGGGCAAGAGACCCAGTACTTC.

This clone was detected only a few times. The rearrangement joins TRBV28 to TRBJ2-7, with 9 bases that match TRBD1. The CDR3 extends over 14 amino acids. J gave up 3 bases and V 4 bases, and 4 bases lay outside the gene matches. Per the germline V gene, CDR1 is MDHEN and CDR2 is SYDVKM. DNA for the CDR3: TGTGCCAGCAGTTACGGGACAGGGCTCTACGAGCAGTACTTC. Translating gives CASSYGTGLYEQYF. Using reference TRBV28 and TRBJ2-7 for the parts outside the CDR3, the full variable domain is DVKVTQSSRYLVKRTGEKVFLECVQDMDHENMFWYRQDPGLGLRLIYFSYDVKMKEKGDIPEGYSVSREKKERFSLILESASTNQTSMYLCASSYGTGLYEQYFGPGTRLTVT.

This clone showed up just a few times. The gene calls are TRBV2 and TRBJ1-5, with 8 bases matching TRBD1. CDR3 length: 13 residues. CDR1 is SNHLY, CDR2 FYNNEI, per germline. V lost 9 bases to trimming and J lost 3 bases; unmatched junction nucleotides: 4. CDR3 residues: CASRTGNNQPQHF. The CDR3 region has the DNA TGTGCCAGTCGGACAGGGAACAATCAGCCCCAGCATTTT.

This chain connects TRBV2 to TRBJ2-7, with TRBD1 matching 7 bases. The V gene end was trimmed by 7 bases and the J gene end by 0 bases; junction bases not matched to a gene: 6. Germline V lookup: CDR1 SNHLY, CDR2 FYNNEI. There are 14 residues in the CDR3. CDR3 region: CASKVGTDSYEQYF. The CDR3 region has the DNA TGTGCCAGCAAGGTTGGGACAGACTCCTACGAGCAGTACTTC.

A few counts support this clone. The chain employs TRBV9 and TRBJ1-3, with D maybe TRBD1 (5 bases). The CDR3 length is 15 residues. Germline-derived CDR1 and CDR2 are SGDLS and YYNGEE. V gave up 1 base and J gave up 3 bases, with 11 bases separating them. This CDR3 is CASSVSRGGGNTIYF. CDR3 in DNA: TGTGCCAGCAGCGTAAGTCGCGGGGGTGGAAACACCATATATTTT.

The rearrangement joins TRBV29-1 to TRBJ2-5; 9 nucleotides agree with TRBD1. The CDR3 has 17 residues. V dropped 1 base and J dropped 0; count of bases not matched to a gene: 9. Germline CDR1 reads SQVTM; CDR2 reads ANQGSEA. The CDR3 loop reads CSVEGVPGQGYQETQYF. The DNA of the CDR3 is TGCAGCGTTGAAGGGGTACCGGGACAGGGATACCAAGAGACCCAGTACTTC.

The chain links TRBV5-8 to TRBJ2-7, with TRBD2 identical over 12 bases. From germline, CDR1 is SGHTS and CDR2 YDEGEE. The CDR3 sequence is 17 residues long. V shed 6 bases and J 0 bases; nucleotides not matched to a gene: 10. CDR3 bases: TGTGCCAGCATCAGACTAGCGGGGGACGCCCTCTCCTACGAGCAGTACTTC. Translating it yields CASIRLAGDALSYEQYF.

This clone was detected a few times. The chain uses TRBV5-1 and TRBJ1-5, with no clear D. CDR1 is SGHRS, CDR2 YFSETQ, per germline. The length of the CDR3 is 13 residues. Trimming stripped 4 bases from V and 4 bases from J, with 9 bases between. Written as DNA, the CDR3 is TGCGCCAGCAGCCCCGTCCCGAATCAGCCCCAGCATTTT. Translation gives CASSPVPNQPQHF. Full variable domain (missing parts from reference TRBV5-1 and TRBJ1-5): KAGVTQTPRYLIKTRGQQVTLSCSPISGHRSVSWYQQTPGQGLQFLFEYFSETQRNKGNFPGRFSGRQFSNSRSEMNVSTLELGDSALYLCASSPVPNQPQHFGDGTRLSIL.

V gene TRBV5-6 combines with J gene TRBJ1-2; possibly TRBD1 for D (5 bases). V dropped 1 base and J dropped 7 bases, with 8 bases sitting between them. This CDR3 is built from 12 residues. Per germline, CDR1 SGHDT and CDR2 YYEEEE. CDR3 sequence: CASSLWGSGYTF. In DNA, the CDR3 is TGTGCCAGCAGCTTGTGGGGGTCTGGCTACACCTTC.

CDR3 nucleotide sequence: TGTGCCAGCAGGCCGACAGGGACTGCTGGAAACACCATATATTTT. Translation: CASRPTGTAGNTIYF. The chain joins TRBV7-2 to TRBJ1-3, with 7 positions matching TRBD1. CDR3 size: 15 residues. With 6 bases clipped from V and 2 bases from J, the junction kept 7 bases outside the gene matches. Looked up from germline, CDR1 is SGHTA and CDR2 is FQGNSA.

This clone was observed once. The CDR3 sequence: CASSSTGGIVDEQYF. CDR3 nucleotides: TGTGCCAGCAGTTCAACAGGGGGCATTGTTGACGAGCAGTACTTC. The chain couples TRBV6-6 to TRBJ2-7, with TRBD1 matching over 9 bases. This CDR3 has 15 amino acids. Germline V CDR1 and CDR2: MNHNY, SVGAGI (reference sequence). Trimming removed 4 bases from V and 5 bases from J; junction bases left unmatched: 9.

This chain links TRBV6-6 with TRBJ2-3; D could derive from TRBD1 or TRBD2 (6 bases each). V shed 5 bases and J shed 2 bases, with 17 bases lying between them. Per germline, CDR1 MNHNY and CDR2 SVGAGI (reference sequence). The CDR3 is 16 amino acids. In DNA form, the CDR3 reads TGTGCCAGCAGTAGGGGGGTAATAGACTTCACAGATACGCAGTATTTT. Translating it yields CASSRGVIDFTDTQYF.